This entry features one T cell receptor beta chain sequence. Study members were between roughly 18 and 89 years old and lived in some 26 US regions. This sample is drawn from a study of blood T cell repertoires in COVID-19. Study overall: COVID-19 samples collected from the United States, Italy and Spain covered acute and convalescent phases.

From germline, CDR1 is KGHSH and CDR2 LQKENI. With V trimmed by 5 bases and J by 0 bases, 4 bases remained unmatched. This CDR3 is 14 amino acids long. As processed by the authors: From reference gene primer amplification, estimates of nucleated cell counts were derived. The table came from immunoSEQ multiplex PCR; TCRdb's copy has only in-frame clones and leaves some out. The V and J calls and the clone size are those of that table, but D and trimming were determined from the DNA. The table has over 150,000 clones, around 85% seen once. This rearrangement joins TRBV18 to TRBJ2-7; TRBD1 matches 7 bases. This clonotype originated in a man in his forties or fifties who had recovered from COVID-19. The sample consisted of PBMCs or T cells enriched from blood (not recorded which). CDR3 sequence reads: CASSAGTDSYEQYF. CDR3 in DNA: TGTGCCAGCTCAGCCGGGACAGACTCCTACGAGCAGTACTTC.